A single sample is the source of the 20 T cell receptor beta chains below, sequenced in a study of vaccination effects on CD4 cells after COVID-19. Antigens of these TCRs are unknown. CD4+ T cells specific for antigen were expanded with viral peptide pools by the ViraFEST assay before sequencing. At the end of 10 days of culture, CD4+ T cells were isolated. A positive SARS-CoV-2 PCR test fell between March and December 2020. Only in-frame clones appear in the TCRdb table, and some are missing; sequencing was by immunoSEQ multiplex PCR. The sample shows 24,000 or so clones, about 76% of them seen only once. Sequenced material: CD4+ T cells from PBMCs cultured with HCoV-NL63 spike peptides, taken before COVID-19 vaccination. Every receptor here comes from a human donor who had a prior SARS-CoV-2 infection.

V is TRBV24-1 and J is TRBJ1-5; D gene ambiguous. Germline V gene lookup returns CDR1 KGHDR and CDR2 SFDVKD. V lost 2 bases and J lost 0, with 4 bases in between. This CDR3 has 14 amino acids. The CDR3 sequence: CATSDWHSNQPQHF. The CDR3 DNA follows: TGTGCCACCAGTGATTGGCATAGCAATCAGCCCCAGCATTTT.

V is TRBV29-1 and J is TRBJ2-5, with 8 nucleotides matching TRBD2. Trimming at V came to 8 bases and at J to 5 bases, leaving 7 bases not matched to a gene. Germline values: CDR1 SQVTM, CDR2 ANQGSEA. The CDR3 has 12 amino acids. The CDR3 is CSFLTGGETQYF. The CDR3 region has the DNA TGCAGCTTTTTGACGGGGGGGGAGACCCAGTACTTC.

The chain links TRBV6-6 to TRBJ1-1, with D maybe TRBD1 (6 bases). The CDR3 length is 15 residues. Trimming cost V 6 bases and J 0 bases, with 14 bases left between them. The V gene's germline CDR1 is MNHNY and CDR2 SVGAGI (reference sequence). The CDR3 protein is CASSLDSPMNTEAFF. The CDR3 nucleotides are TGTGCCAGCAGCTTGGACAGTCCTATGAACACTGAAGCTTTCTTT.

This clone was counted only a few times. The chain recombines TRBV2 with TRBJ1-1; a possible D gene is TRBD1 (5 bases). This CDR3 is built from 13 residues. V lost 4 bases, J lost 1 base, and 7 bases lay in between. CDR1 and CDR2 from the germline V gene are SNHLY and FYNNEI. The CDR3 nucleotides are TGTGCCAGCAGTGTTCAGGGGAACACTGAAGCTTTCTTT. It yields the protein CASSVQGNTEAFF.

The rearrangement uses TRBV3-1 (or the pseudogene TRBV3-2) and TRBJ2-2, with D maybe TRBD1 (5 bases). CDR3 length: 15 amino acids. Per germline, CDR1 LGHDT and CDR2 YNNKEL (reference sequence). Trimming removed 5 bases from V and 5 bases from J, with 15 bases in between. CDR3 residues: CASSVGGAETGELFF. CDR3 bases: TGTGCCAGCAGCGTCGGTGGGGCTGAGACCGGGGAGCTGTTTTTT.

This sequence joins TRBV6-4 and TRBJ2-3; tentatively, D is TRBD2 (5 bases). CDR1 MRHNA and CDR2 SNTAGT come from the germline V gene. V was pared by 3 bases and J by 0 bases, with 10 bases between. This CDR3 comprises 15 residues. The CDR3 is CASSESGGSTDTQYF. The CDR3 region has the DNA TGTGCCAGCAGTGAAAGCGGCGGGAGCACAGATACGCAGTATTTT.

This clone was found a few times. CDR3 nucleotides: TGCGCCAGCAGCTTGGTGACGGGGTATGAAGGCTCTCGGTACTTC. Translation: CASSLVTGYEGSRYF. The chain is built from TRBV5-1 and TRBJ2-4; a weak D match, TRBD2 (5 bases). This CDR3 is built from 15 residues. V lost 0 bases and J 15 bases, leaving 22 bases between the germline ends. From germline, CDR1 is SGHRS and CDR2 YFSETQ.

Within the sample, this clone is large. The V gene is TRBV9, the J gene TRBJ2-1, with TRBD2 matching over 9 bases. The ends lost 3 bases at V and 2 bases at J; junction bases unmatched: 3. This CDR3 contains 15 residues. Germline values: CDR1 SGDLS, CDR2 YYNGEE. The CDR3 spells CASSGLAVPYNEQFF. The CDR3 DNA sequence: TGTGCCAGCAGCGGACTAGCGGTACCCTACAATGAGCAGTTCTTC.

Within the sample, this clone is large. The genes are TRBV2 and TRBJ1-3, with D perhaps TRBD1 (5 bases). The CDR3 covers 15 residues. V was cut by 6 bases and J by 4 bases, with 16 bases left in between. Germline V gene sequence: CDR1 SNHLY, CDR2 FYNNEI. CDR3: CASSQGLESGNTIYF. Written as DNA, the CDR3 is TGTGCCAGCAGCCAGGGTTTAGAATCCGGAAACACCATATATTTT.

The chain has TRBV19 and TRBJ2-5; TRBD1 or TRBD2 may be the D gene (7 bases each). This CDR3 is 13 amino acids long. In germline, CDR1 is LNHDA, CDR2 SQIVND (reference sequence). V lost 8 bases and J lost 4, with 14 bases in between. CDR3 in amino acids: CASSGGRGETQYF. Written as DNA, the CDR3 is TGTGCCAGTTCAGGGGGGAGGGGAGAGACCCAGTACTTC.

The chain recombines TRBV7-9 with TRBJ2-1, with 10 nucleotides matching TRBD2. Germline lookup yields CDR1 SEHNR and CDR2 FQNEAQ (reference sequence). The length of the CDR3 is 17 residues. The V gene end was trimmed by 4 bases and the J gene end by 2 bases; junction bases not matched to a gene: 8. The DNA for the CDR3 is TGTGCCAGCAGCTCAAGATTTAGCGGGAGGACCTACAATGAGCAGTTCTTC. It codes for CASSSRFSGRTYNEQFF.

The V and J genes are TRBV6-2 or TRBV6-3 and TRBJ1-1; 8 nucleotides line up with TRBD1. This CDR3 has 12 amino acids. CDR1 and CDR2 from the germline V gene are MNHEY and SVGEGT. Trimming took 2 bases from V and 7 from J; bases not matched to a gene: 0. CDR3 amino acids: CASSYDRGEAFF. The CDR3 bases are TGTGCCAGCAGTTACGACAGGGGTGAAGCTTTCTTT.

A few counts support this clone. The chain joins TRBV6-5 to TRBJ2-7; the D gene is possibly TRBD2 (6 bases). V was trimmed by 6 bases and J by 0 bases, leaving 15 bases between them. The CDR3 runs to 15 residues. Germline loops: CDR1 MNHEY, CDR2 SVGAGI. CDR3 coding DNA: TGTGCCAGCAGATTACTAGCCCTCAGCTCCTACGAGCAGTACTTC. This translates into CASRLLALSSYEQYF.

The V and J genes are TRBV11-2 and TRBJ2-5; D not resolved. Germline CDR1 is SGHAT and CDR2 is FQNNGV. The CDR3 consists of 12 residues. V was shortened by 1 base and J by 5 bases, with 5 bases between the two germline ends. In DNA form, the CDR3 reads TGTGCCAGCAGCTTAGGTCGCGAGACCCAGTACTTC. Amino acids: CASSLGRETQYF.

This chain joins TRBV6-6 and TRBJ1-5; D is unresolved. The CDR3 length is 13 residues. From germline, CDR1 is MNHNY and CDR2 SVGAGI (reference sequence). Deletions cut 6 bases from V and 7 bases from J, with 13 bases between. The CDR3 coding sequence is TGTGCCAGCAGCTCAGGTTCCGGGCAGCCCCAGCATTTT. Translation gives CASSSGSGQPQHF.

This clone was counted a single time. This rearrangement joins TRBV12-3 or TRBV12-4 to TRBJ1-1; 9 bases match TRBD1. CDR3 length equals 13 residues. The J segment lost 10 bases and the V segment lost 6 bases, leaving 9 bases of the junction unmatched. The CDR3 spells CASSYRDRVGAFF. The CDR3 coding sequence is TGTGCCAGCAGCTATCGGGACAGGGTGGGAGCTTTCTTT.

The chain links TRBV6-5 to TRBJ1-4; D unresolved. The CDR3 contains 15 residues. Germline values: CDR1 MNHEY, CDR2 SVGAGI. V lost 5 bases and J 2 bases, leaving 12 bases between the germline ends. The CDR3 coding sequence is TGTGCCAGCAGTCTCCGGACCGCTACTAATGAAAAACTGTTTTTT. Translation: CASSLRTATNEKLFF.

In DNA, the CDR3 is TGCAGCGTAGCGGGAGGCAACTTTAAAGAGACCCAGTACTTC. It specifies CSVAGGNFKETQYF. V and J are TRBV29-1 and TRBJ2-5; 9 positions match TRBD2. Germline CDR1 SQVTM, CDR2 ANQGSEA. The junction had 8 bases not matched to a gene; V was cut back by 6 bases and J by 3 bases. This CDR3 region has 14 residues.

This chain links TRBV19 with TRBJ1-4; tentatively, D is TRBD1 (6 bases). Per germline, CDR1 LNHDA and CDR2 SQIVND (reference sequence). V lost 4 bases, J lost 5 bases, and 26 bases lay in between. CDR3 length: 19 residues. As DNA, the CDR3 is TGTGCCAGTAGTAAAGAGGGGACAAGGGGAAGACTTGTAAATGAAAAACTGTTTTTT. Its protein is CASSKEGTRGRLVNEKLFF.

The chain recombines TRBV29-1 with TRBJ2-3; unclear D gene. V lost 3 bases to trimming and J lost 1 base, with 11 bases between them. CDR3 length: 14 amino acids. Germline V lookup: CDR1 SQVTM, CDR2 ANQGSEA. In DNA, the CDR3 is TGCAGCGTTGATGGGTTGACCGGCACAGATACGCAGTATTTT. Amino acids: CSVDGLTGTDTQYF.